A single sample gave rise to the 29 T cell receptor beta chains below, sequenced in a study of blood T cell repertoires in COVID-19. Libraries were prepared by immunoSEQ multiplex PCR; TCRdb keeps only in-frame clonotypes and omits some of them. Here the sample spans around 170,000 clones, about 80% being singletons. Sequenced material: PBMCs or T cells enriched from blood (not recorded which). The receptors stem from a man aged 55 to 70 who had been exposed to COVID-19.

This chain joins TRBV30 and TRBJ2-5, with D possibly matching TRBD2 (5 bases). The CDR3 is 14 amino acids. V lost 4 bases to trimming and J lost 6 bases, with 18 bases between them. Germline loops: CDR1 GTSNPN, CDR2 SVGIG (reference sequence). The CDR3 sequence: CAWTPRGSLQTQYF. CDR3 bases: TGTGCCTGGACCCCCCGGGGTAGCTTGCAGACCCAGTACTTC.

The V call is TRBV27, the J call TRBJ2-5; D unclear. CDR1 and CDR2 from the germline V gene are MNHEY and SMNVEV (reference sequence). The CDR3 consists of 13 residues. The V end lost 2 bases, the J end lost 2 bases, and 6 bases lay between the germline ends. CDR3 amino acids: CASSLGQQETQYF. The CDR3 DNA follows: TGTGCCAGCAGTTTAGGGCAGCAAGAGACCCAGTACTTC.

J is TRBJ1-1 and V is TRBV19; 7 bases line up with TRBD1. The CDR3 loop spans 14 amino acids. Germline CDR1 reads LNHDA; CDR2 reads SQIVND (reference sequence). V lost 6 bases, J lost 2 bases, and 6 bases stayed unmatched. The CDR3 sequence: CASSGTARNTEAFF. The CDR3 nucleotides are TGTGCCAGTAGCGGGACAGCGAGAAACACTGAAGCTTTCTTT.

The chain combines TRBV19 with TRBJ1-5; 8 nucleotides align to TRBD1. The germline V gene encodes CDR1 LNHDA and CDR2 SQIVND (reference sequence). Trimming cost V 5 bases and J 6 bases; bases outside gene matches: 18. The CDR3 totals 18 residues. The CDR3 sequence: CASSAGRLTGALGQPQHF. The CDR3 nucleotides are TGTGCCAGTAGTGCTGGACGCTTGACAGGGGCCCTCGGTCAGCCCCAGCATTTT.

This clone was found once. The CDR3 region has the DNA TGTGCCGTGCGGGATTATAATGAAAAACTGTTTTTT. Encoded protein: CAVRDYNEKLFF. The chain links TRBV19 to TRBJ1-4, with D unresolved. CDR3 length: 12 amino acids. V lost 11 bases and J 4 bases, leaving 11 bases between the germline ends. Per the germline V gene, CDR1 is LNHDA and CDR2 is SQIVND (reference sequence).

V and J are TRBV3-1 (or the pseudogene TRBV3-2) and TRBJ2-5, with TRBD2 identical over 8 bases. The CDR3 is 18 residues long. Germline V gene sequence: CDR1 LGHDT, CDR2 YNNKEL (reference sequence). With V trimmed by 2 bases and J by 3 bases, 14 bases remained unmatched. Here the CDR3 reads CASSQRAGGLDYKETQYF. For the CDR3, the DNA is TGTGCCAGCAGCCAACGGGCGGGAGGCCTGGACTACAAAGAGACCCAGTACTTC.

The chain has TRBV13 and TRBJ2-7, with TRBD2 as a possible D gene (5 bases). From germline, CDR1 is PRHDT and CDR2 FYEKMQ (reference sequence). The V end lost 2 bases, the J end lost 6 bases, and 8 bases lay between the germline ends. This CDR3 contains 12 residues. The CDR3, as DNA: TGTGCCAGCAGCTTAAGAGGGTTCGAGCAGTACTTC. Translation: CASSLRGFEQYF.

This chain links TRBV11-3 with TRBJ2-7, with 11 positions matching TRBD2. The CDR3 loop spans 16 amino acids. In germline, CDR1 is SGHNT, CDR2 YENEEA. Germline trimming cut 1 base from V and 3 bases from J; bases unmatched to any gene: 5. The CDR3 DNA reads TGTGCCAGCAGCTTAGCCCGACTAGCGGGACTCTACGAGCAGTACTTC. As protein: CASSLARLAGLYEQYF.

The V gene is TRBV2, the J gene TRBJ2-1; no clear D gene. Germline V lookup: CDR1 SNHLY, CDR2 FYNNEI. The CDR3 contains 14 residues. V was cut by 1 base and J by 4 bases, with 8 bases left in between. CDR3 region: CASSEDRVYNEQFF. The CDR3 DNA follows: TGTGCCAGCAGTGAAGATCGCGTGTACAATGAGCAGTTCTTC.

The table lists this clone with a count of one. The CDR3, as DNA: TGCGCCAGCGGTTATGGGGGGACAGGGTTACAAGAGACCCAGTACTTC. It translates to CASGYGGTGLQETQYF. The rearrangement uses TRBV5-1 and TRBJ2-5; 9 bases match TRBD1. The V gene end was trimmed by 7 bases and the J gene end by 2 bases; junction bases not matched to a gene: 12. Germline V CDR1 and CDR2: SGHRS, YFSETQ. The CDR3 has 16 amino acids.

The V gene is TRBV2, the J gene TRBJ2-5, with a possible D match to TRBD2 (8 bases). Trimming removed 8 bases from V and 4 bases from J, with 20 bases in between. Germline V lookup: CDR1 SNHLY, CDR2 FYNNEI. The length of the CDR3 is 15 residues. The CDR3 here is CASFAGGRGGETQYF. CDR3 in DNA: TGTGCCAGCTTTGCAGGGGGACGGGGGGGAGAGACCCAGTACTTC.

The genes are TRBV28 and TRBJ1-2; 7 positions agree with TRBD1. The V and J ends lost 6 bases and 2 bases, in that order; junction bases with no gene match: 6. The CDR3 extends over 14 amino acids. The germline V gene encodes CDR1 MDHEN and CDR2 SYDVKM. The CDR3 DNA reads TGTGCCAGCAGCGGATGGGACAGAAACTATGGCTACACCTTC. Protein: CASSGWDRNYGYTF.

This clone was seen a handful of times. The chain employs TRBV2 and TRBJ1-5; D gene unclear. Trimming took off 5 bases at V and 4 bases at J, with 15 bases between the two ends. The CDR3 contains 15 residues. Germline loops: CDR1 SNHLY, CDR2 FYNNEI. This CDR3 reads CASSFPGAGNQPQHF. The DNA of the CDR3 is TGTGCCAGCAGTTTTCCCGGCGCGGGGAATCAGCCCCAGCATTTT.

The chain joins TRBV4-1 to TRBJ1-4, with D possibly matching TRBD1 (5 bases). Deletions cut 0 bases from V and 4 bases from J, with 9 bases between. Germline V gene sequence: CDR1 MGHRA, CDR2 YSYEKL. The CDR3 sequence is 15 residues long. As DNA, the CDR3 is TGCGCCAGCAGCCAAGATGGGGCAGGTAATGAAAAACTGTTTTTT. Protein product: CASSQDGAGNEKLFF.

The chain carries TRBV24-1 and TRBJ2-6; TRBD1 agrees at 9 bases. CDR1 and CDR2 (germline): KGHDR, SFDVKD. The J segment lost 3 bases and the V segment lost 4 bases, leaving 3 bases of the junction unmatched. This CDR3 is 16 amino acids long. In DNA form, the CDR3 reads TGTGCCACCAGTGACCGGACAGGGGATGGGGCCAACGTCCTGACTTTC. Its translation: CATSDRTGDGANVLTF.

The rearrangement uses TRBV5-6 and TRBJ2-1; D unresolved. Germline CDR1 and CDR2: SGHDT and YYEEEE. V was cut by 0 bases and J by 9 bases, with 7 bases left in between. This CDR3 has 12 residues. CDR3 region: CASSLGVLEQFF. In DNA form, the CDR3 reads TGTGCCAGCAGCTTGGGCGTTCTTGAGCAGTTCTTC.

This clone was seen only a few times. The chain uses TRBV11-2 and TRBJ2-7; the match to TRBD2 covers 8 bases. CDR1 and CDR2 from the germline V gene are SGHAT and FQNNGV. The junction had 12 bases not matched to a gene; V was cut back by 3 bases and J by 2 bases. The CDR3 length is 17 residues. CDR3 DNA sequence: TGTGCCAGCAGCTTCCAATCCACGGGACTAGGAGCCTACGAGCAGTACTTC. Protein: CASSFQSTGLGAYEQYF.

The rearrangement links TRBV9 to TRBJ2-1; 11 nucleotides agree with TRBD2. V shed 0 bases and J 9 bases; nucleotides not matched to a gene: 5. Germline V lookup: CDR1 SGDLS, CDR2 YYNGEE. This CDR3 contains 15 residues. In DNA, the CDR3 is TGTGCCAGCAGCGTAGCTAGCGGGAGGCCCGGTGAGCAGTTCTTC. This codes for CASSVASGRPGEQFF.

This chain uses TRBV5-6 with TRBJ1-2; no clear D gene. The CDR3 has 13 amino acids. V was shortened by 2 bases and J by 2 bases, with 7 bases between the two germline ends. The germline V gene encodes CDR1 SGHDT and CDR2 YYEEEE. Here the CDR3 reads CASSLIRNYGYTF. In DNA form, the CDR3 reads TGTGCCAGCAGCTTAATACGGAACTATGGCTACACCTTC. The whole variable domain, filled in from reference TRBV5-6 and TRBJ1-2, reads DAGVTQSPTHLIKTRGQQVTLRCSPKSGHDTVSWYQQALGQGPQFIFQYYEEEERQRGNFPDRFSGHQFPNYSSELNVNALLLGDSALYLCASSLIRNYGYTFGSGTRLTVV.

The CDR3 loop reads CASSPRQGVFYEQYF. The CDR3 nucleotides read TGTGCCAGCAGCCCCAGACAGGGGGTTTTCTACGAGCAGTACTTC. The chain couples TRBV3-1 (or the pseudogene TRBV3-2) to TRBJ2-7, with 9 bases identical to TRBD1. CDR3 length equals 15 residues. V lost 4 bases, J lost 3 bases, and 7 bases stayed unmatched. Germline V gene lookup returns CDR1 LGHDT and CDR2 YNNKEL (reference sequence).

The rearrangement joins TRBV6-5 to TRBJ1-4; maybe TRBD1 (6 bases). Germline CDR1 is MNHEY and CDR2 is SVGAGI. The V and J ends lost 6 bases and 7 bases respectively, with 18 bases between them. This CDR3 region has 15 residues. The CDR3 loop is CASRPTGGLSEKLFF. The CDR3 nucleotides read TGTGCCAGCAGGCCAACGGGGGGGCTCAGTGAAAAACTGTTTTTT.

The chain couples TRBV5-1 to TRBJ2-7; 10 positions agree with TRBD2. The CDR3 loop spans 15 amino acids. The V gene end was trimmed by 0 bases and the J gene end by 2 bases; junction bases not matched to a gene: 2. Germline V gene lookup returns CDR1 SGHRS and CDR2 YFSETQ. CDR3 protein: CASSLGLAGAYEQYF. DNA of the CDR3: TGCGCCAGCAGCTTGGGGCTAGCGGGGGCCTACGAGCAGTACTTC.

V is TRBV27 and J is TRBJ1-1, with a possible D match to TRBD1 (6 bases). The germline V gene encodes CDR1 MNHEY and CDR2 SMNVEV (reference sequence). This CDR3 has 14 amino acids. Trimming removed 3 bases from V and 5 bases from J, with 13 bases in between. CDR3 coding DNA: TGTGCCAGCAGTTTTGGGGGGGGGACAACTGAAGCTTTCTTT. Protein sequence: CASSFGGGTTEAFF.

The chain joins TRBV5-1 to TRBJ2-1; D ambiguous. From germline, CDR1 is SGHRS and CDR2 YFSETQ. V lost 0 bases, J lost 2 bases, and 9 bases lay in between. This CDR3 is 15 amino acids long. This CDR3 is CASSLDEVTYNEQFF. The CDR3 bases are TGCGCCAGCAGCTTGGACGAGGTAACCTACAATGAGCAGTTCTTC.

This clone was counted many times. CDR3 in amino acids: CAWEQGAYGYTF. CDR3 bases: TGTGCCTGGGAACAGGGGGCCTATGGCTACACCTTC. V gene TRBV30 combines with J gene TRBJ1-2, with TRBD1 matching 9 bases. In germline, CDR1 is GTSNPN, CDR2 SVGIG (reference sequence). The V and J ends lost 5 bases and 4 bases, in that order; junction bases with no gene match: 2. This CDR3 comprises 12 residues. The variable domain in full, completed from reference TRBV30 and TRBJ1-2, reads SQTIHQWPATLVQPVGSPLSLECTVEGTSNPNLYWYRQAAGRGLQLLFYSVGIGQISSEVPQNLSASRPQDRQFILSSKKLLLSDSGFYLCAWEQGAYGYTFGSGTRLTVV.

This clone turned up a few times. This rearrangement joins TRBV29-1 to TRBJ1-1; the D is unclear. CDR1 is SQVTM and CDR2 is ANQGSEA in the germline V gene. The length of the CDR3 is 12 residues. V was cut by 0 bases and J by 7 bases, with 9 bases left in between. CDR3 nucleotides: TGCAGCGTTGAAGATCCCGGGGTTGAAGCTTTCTTT. Protein product: CSVEDPGVEAFF.

The V call is TRBV2, the J call TRBJ2-7; 12 bases are a match to TRBD2. V was pared by 6 bases and J by 7 bases, with 10 bases of the junction left unmatched. This CDR3 is 15 amino acids long. Looked up from germline, CDR1 is SNHLY and CDR2 is FYNNEI. The CDR3 is CASRTTSGSGWEQYF. Written as DNA, the CDR3 is TGTGCCAGCAGAACGACTAGCGGGAGCGGGTGGGAGCAGTACTTC.

This clone occurred a few times. J is TRBJ2-3 and V is TRBV9; 10 nucleotides align to TRBD1. This CDR3 comprises 15 residues. The germline V gene has CDR1 SGDLS and CDR2 YYNGEE. V lost 2 bases, J lost 3 bases, and 3 bases stayed unmatched. The CDR3 loop reads CASSVGQGGTDTQYF. The CDR3 nucleotides are TGTGCCAGCAGCGTCGGACAGGGGGGTACAGATACGCAGTATTTT.

The chain joins TRBV24-1 to TRBJ1-5, with 7 bases fitting TRBD1. From germline, CDR1 is KGHDR and CDR2 SFDVKD. Losses at the gene ends were 4 bases for V and 2 bases for J; bases not matched to a gene: 4. The CDR3 is 15 amino acids. CDR3 loop: CATSDRQGGNQPQHF. In DNA, the CDR3 is TGTGCCACCAGTGACCGACAGGGTGGCAATCAGCCCCAGCATTTT.